This T cell receptor (beta chain) was captured by sequencing in a study of shared clonotypes between healthy human individuals. Findings of the study overall: A handful of donors had around 5.2% of their naive CD4 clonotypes in common. Clonotypes shared by all four donors outscored non-shared clonotypes in generation probability.

The length of the CDR3 is 14 residues. CDR1 KGHSH and CDR2 LQKENI come from the germline V gene. Unmatched junction bases numbered 8, after V lost 5 bases and J lost 5 bases. Generated by immunoSEQ multiplex PCR, the TCRdb table keeps only in-frame clones and is missing some. The sample carries some 2,000,000 clones, approximately 94% recorded once. Memory CD4+ cells were the fraction left after CD45RA+ naive selection. To note about this clone: Its specificity is not known.

Specimen: naive CD4+ T cells sorted from blood. Noted subset: CD45RA+ positively selected. V and J are TRBV18 and TRBJ2-7; 8 bases align to TRBD2. The receptor comes from a man aged 18 to 29 in good health. The CDR3, as DNA: TGTGCCAGCTCAAACAGCGGGAGTGGGGACGAGCAGTACTTC. This encodes CASSNSGSGDEQYF. The variable domain in full, completed from reference TRBV18 and TRBJ2-7, reads NAGVMQNPRHLVRRRGQEARLRCSPMKGHSHVYWYRQLPEEGLKFMVYLQKENIIDESGMPKERFSAEFPKEGPSILRIQQVVRGDSAAYFCASSNSGSGDEQYFGPGTRLTVT.